This T cell receptor beta chain was observed in a study of cytomegalovirus exposure and HLA in healthy donors. This clone has only a few counts. Antigen unknown. Study results and limitations: The authors assumed roughly uniform sequencing depth across donors for presence/absence analyses. Listed as cytomegalovirus-associated were more than 150 TCR beta chains.

The CDR3 has 18 amino acids. Germline CDR1 is GTSNPN and CDR2 is SVGIG (reference sequence). The V and J ends lost 3 bases and 6 bases, in that order; junction bases with no gene match: 21. Both 60 Vbeta primers and 13 Jbeta primers went into the PCR. The table came from immunoSEQ multiplex PCR; TCRdb's copy has only in-frame clones and leaves some out. The table shows some 200,000 clones, with around 62% occurring only once. Material: PBMCs. V gene TRBV30 combines with J gene TRBJ2-7; 9 bases align to TRBD1. The sequence was obtained from a man between 35 and 55 years old in good health and CMV-seronegative. CDR3 bases: TGTGCCTGGAGAGGGGCCCGGAGGGGACAGGGAGGTCCGGGCGAGCAGTACTTC. Its protein is CAWRGARRGQGGPGEQYF.